This TCR beta chain was captured in a study of blood T cell repertoires in COVID-19. Study information: Both acute and convalescent COVID-19 samples were obtained from the United States, Italy and Spain.

The method was immunoSEQ multiplex PCR; TCRdb's version includes in-frame clones alone and lacks a portion of them. The sample has fewer than 150,000 clones, over 70% seen once; the top ten hold 1.5% to 1.7%. The sample taken for sequencing was peripheral blood. The receptor comes from a man aged 45 to 65 with acute or convalescent COVID-19.

The CDR3 spells CASSQEGMHLGNTIYF. Written as DNA, the CDR3 is TGCGCCAGCAGCCAAGAGGGCATGCATTTAGGAAACACCATATATTTT. The chain carries TRBV4-1 and TRBJ1-3; D remains ambiguous. The V gene lost 0 bases and the J gene lost 4 bases, with 13 bases spanning the gap. Germline V gene data show CDR1 as MGHRA and CDR2 as YSYEKL. The CDR3 loop spans 16 amino acids.